The 22 T cell receptor beta chains below were found in one sample sequenced in a study of cytomegalovirus exposure and HLA in healthy donors. Researchers ran the PCR with 60 Vbeta and 13 Jbeta primers. The repertoire was sequenced with immunoSEQ multiplex PCR; TCRdb's copy has only in-frame clones and lacks some. The table has 85,000 to 130,000 clones, 80% to 90% seen once. The sample taken for sequencing was PBMCs. Source of these receptors: a woman aged 18-35 years in good health and CMV-seronegative.

V usage is TRBV27 and J usage is TRBJ2-3; 7 positions agree with TRBD2. This CDR3 is 14 amino acids long. J lost 2 bases, V lost 10 bases, and 9 bases had no gene match. Germline-derived CDR1 and CDR2 are MNHEY and SMNVEV (reference sequence). DNA for the CDR3: TGTGCCAACGAATTAAGCGGGGCCACAGATACGCAGTATTTT. This sequence encodes CANELSGATDTQYF.

The J gene is TRBJ2-7, the V gene TRBV6-5; 7 bases line up with TRBD1. This CDR3 spans 14 amino acids. From germline, CDR1 is MNHEY and CDR2 SVGAGI. V trimming: 5 bases; J trimming: 2 bases; junction bases outside the gene matches: 6. CDR3 DNA sequence: TGTGCCAGCAGTACCGGGACAGAGCCCTACGAGCAGTACTTC. Residues: CASSTGTEPYEQYF.

The chain employs TRBV5-1 and TRBJ2-1; 8 nucleotides match TRBD2. From germline, CDR1 is SGHRS and CDR2 YFSETQ. Trimming removed 4 bases from V and 0 bases from J; junction bases left unmatched: 3. The CDR3 totals 15 residues. The CDR3 is CASSLSGSSYNEQFF. DNA for the CDR3: TGCGCCAGCAGCCTGAGCGGGAGCTCCTACAATGAGCAGTTCTTC.

The chain recombines TRBV7-8 with TRBJ1-1; maybe TRBD1 (6 bases). Trimming removed 1 base from V and 0 bases from J, with 15 bases in between. The length of the CDR3 is 17 residues. Germline CDR1 and CDR2: SGHVS and FQNEAQ. The CDR3 loop reads CASSLGAVGQLNTEAFF. The CDR3 DNA follows: TGTGCCAGCAGCTTAGGGGCCGTGGGACAACTGAACACTGAAGCTTTCTTT. Using reference TRBV7-8 and TRBJ1-1 for the parts outside the CDR3, the full variable domain is GAGVSQSPRYKVAKRGQDVALRCDPISGHVSLFWYQQALGQGPEFLTYFQNEAQLDKSGLPSDRFFAERPEGSVSTLKIQRTQQEDSAVYLCASSLGAVGQLNTEAFFGQGTRLTVV.

V gene TRBV27 combines with J gene TRBJ1-2; D possibly corresponds to TRBD1 (5 bases). V was pared by 5 bases and J by 7 bases, with 14 bases between. Germline lookup yields CDR1 MNHEY and CDR2 SMNVEV (reference sequence). CDR3 length: 13 amino acids. The chain's CDR3 is CASSPGRGGGYTF. Here the CDR3 DNA reads TGTGCCAGCAGTCCCGGGAGGGGAGGTGGCTACACCTTC.

V gene TRBV6-5 combines with J gene TRBJ1-6; D not certain. The length of the CDR3 is 15 residues. The V end was cut by 2 bases, the J end by 0 bases, with 5 bases between. The V gene's germline CDR1 is MNHEY and CDR2 SVGAGI. DNA of the CDR3: TGTGCCAGCAGTTACAGTAGCTCCTATAATTCACCCCTCCACTTT. Protein sequence: CASSYSSSYNSPLHF.

The J gene is TRBJ1-1, the V gene TRBV28, with D tentatively TRBD1 (6 bases). Trimming stripped 8 bases from V and 4 bases from J, with 23 bases between. Germline V lookup: CDR1 MDHEN, CDR2 SYDVKM. This CDR3 is built from 16 residues. The CDR3, as DNA: TGTGCCAGCCGGGGTGAGGGGGACCCTCGGACCACTGAAGCTTTCTTT. Translation gives CASRGEGDPRTTEAFF.

This clone showed up just once. The chain employs TRBV4-3 and TRBJ2-3; 8 bases are a match to TRBD2. The CDR3 is made up of 17 amino acids. Germline V lookup: CDR1 LGHNA, CDR2 YSLEER. The V segment lost 1 base and the J segment 5 bases; nucleotides outside the gene matches: 11. The DNA of the CDR3 is TGCGCCAGCAGCCAAGTATTGGCGGGAGGCCCAGGAGATACGCAGTATTTT. Translating it yields CASSQVLAGGPGDTQYF.

J is TRBJ1-1 and V is TRBV5-1, with a tentative D call TRBD1 (5 bases). Germline-derived CDR1 and CDR2 are SGHRS and YFSETQ. V shed 0 bases and J shed 8 bases, with 14 bases lying between them. CDR3 size: 14 residues. The CDR3 DNA sequence: TGCGCCAGCAGCTTGGAGAAACGGGGGGTAGAAGCTTTCTTT. Translated, it gives CASSLEKRGVEAFF.

This chain links TRBV5-4 with TRBJ2-5; 9 nucleotides line up with TRBD1. Matching the DNA end better, TRBJ2-7 makes the J call doubtful. The CDR3 spans 16 residues. Germline values: CDR1 SGHNT, CDR2 YYREEE (reference sequence). CDR3: CASSSPRQGVIYEQYF. The CDR3 DNA reads as TGTGCCAGCAGCTCACCCAGACAGGGGGTAATCTACGAGCAGTACTTC.

The chain employs TRBV10-3 and TRBJ2-7; possibly TRBD1 for D (6 bases). Per the germline V gene, CDR1 is ENHRY and CDR2 is SYGVKD. The germline V and J ends were trimmed by 7 bases and 3 bases, with 16 bases remaining between them. The length of the CDR3 is 14 residues. In DNA form, the CDR3 reads TGTGCCATCAAGACCGCAGGGGCTTTCTACGAGCAGTACTTC. Translated, it gives CAIKTAGAFYEQYF.

This rearrangement joins TRBV19 to TRBJ1-6; D might be TRBD1 (5 bases). Germline CDR1 is LNHDA and CDR2 is SQIVND (reference sequence). V was clipped by 5 bases and J by 7 bases, with 15 bases between them. This CDR3 contains 15 residues. The CDR3 DNA reads as TGTGCCAGTAGTGTCCGGGACGGGGGGAATTCACCCCTCCACTTT. Translation: CASSVRDGGNSPLHF.

This chain connects TRBV2 to TRBJ2-3; TRBD2 aligns across 7 bases. This CDR3 contains 15 residues. J was trimmed by 1 base and V by 2 bases; bases with no gene match: 3. Germline assignment: CDR1 SNHLY and CDR2 FYNNEI. This CDR3 is CASSEWLAGTDTQYF. The CDR3, as DNA: TGTGCCAGCAGTGAATGGCTAGCGGGCACAGATACGCAGTATTTT.

The CDR3 DNA sequence: TGCAGTGCTAGGGGGGCGGAGGGCTACACCTTC. Translated, it gives CSARGAEGYTF. The rearrangement links TRBV20-1 to TRBJ1-2; tentative D call: TRBD1 (6 bases). This CDR3 is built from 11 residues. The V gene's germline CDR1 is DFQATT and CDR2 SNEGSKA (reference sequence). V dropped 3 bases and J dropped 8 bases, with 10 bases sitting between them.

This chain connects TRBV28 to TRBJ2-1, with 7 bases fitting TRBD1. V shed 10 bases and J 0 bases; nucleotides not matched to a gene: 9. The CDR3 is made up of 15 amino acids. The germline V gene encodes CDR1 MDHEN and CDR2 SYDVKM. CDR3 sequence: CATKQGKSSYNEQFF. CDR3 nucleotides: TGTGCCACAAAACAGGGGAAGAGCTCCTACAATGAGCAGTTCTTC.

The V call is TRBV28, the J call TRBJ1-1; TRBD1 agrees at 11 bases. V lost 5 bases to trimming and J lost 0 bases; unmatched junction nucleotides: 17. There are 20 residues in the CDR3. The V gene's germline CDR1 is MDHEN and CDR2 SYDVKM. DNA for the CDR3: TGTGCCAGCAGTCCTATTGGGATGGGGGGACAGGGGGTAATGAACACTGAAGCTTTCTTT. Encoded protein: CASSPIGMGGQGVMNTEAFF.

The rearrangement joins TRBV30 to TRBJ1-6; the match to TRBD1 covers 7 bases. V gave up 3 bases and J gave up 0 bases; unmatched junction bases: 2. Germline CDR1 and CDR2: GTSNPN and SVGIG (reference sequence). The CDR3 consists of 15 residues. CDR3 in amino acids: CAWRAGGSYNSPLHF. In DNA, the CDR3 is TGTGCCTGGAGGGCAGGGGGCTCCTATAATTCACCCCTCCACTTT. The full variable domain, its missing parts supplied by reference TRBV30 and TRBJ1-6, is SQTIHQWPATLVQPVGSPLSLECTVEGTSNPNLYWYRQAAGRGLQLLFYSVGIGQISSEVPQNLSASRPQDRQFILSSKKLLLSDSGFYLCAWRAGGSYNSPLHFGNGTRLTVT.

The chain links TRBV19 to TRBJ2-3; 8 bases align to TRBD1. The CDR3 is made up of 14 amino acids. The V segment lost 5 bases and the J segment 3 bases; nucleotides outside the gene matches: 4. The germline V gene encodes CDR1 LNHDA and CDR2 SQIVND (reference sequence). The CDR3 DNA reads TGTGCCAGTAGTCGACAGGGGAGGACAGATACGCAGTATTTT. Residues: CASSRQGRTDTQYF.

This clone is a singleton in its sample. The rearrangement links TRBV7-6 to TRBJ2-1; TRBD1 aligns across 10 bases. This CDR3 contains 17 residues. The trim removed 3 bases at V and 4 bases at J, leaving 9 bases unmatched. Germline V gene sequence: CDR1 SGHVS, CDR2 FNYEAQ. DNA for the CDR3: TGTGCCAGCAGCTTTTATGCAAGGACAGGGGGATACAATGAGCAGTTCTTC. Translating gives CASSFYARTGGYNEQFF.

The chain couples TRBV19 to TRBJ1-2; the match to TRBD1 covers 8 bases. The CDR3 is 14 amino acids. CDR1 and CDR2 from the germline V gene are LNHDA and SQIVND (reference sequence). Trimming at V came to 6 bases and at J to 3 bases, leaving 6 bases not matched to a gene. The CDR3 sequence: CASSSPGQDYGYTF. In nucleotides, the CDR3 is TGTGCCAGTAGCTCTCCGGGACAGGACTATGGCTACACCTTC.

The chain employs TRBV19 and TRBJ1-6; 7 nucleotides line up with TRBD1. This CDR3 is 14 amino acids long. Germline loops: CDR1 LNHDA, CDR2 SQIVND (reference sequence). Trimming took 6 bases from V and 9 from J; bases not matched to a gene: 8. The CDR3 protein is CASSLTGDTSPLHF. CDR3 DNA: TGTGCCAGTAGCCTAACAGGGGATACTTCACCCCTCCACTTT.

A few counts support this clone. The V and J genes are TRBV4-2 and TRBJ2-2; unclear D gene. Germline values: CDR1 LGHNA, CDR2 YNFKEQ. Trimming cost V 0 bases and J 5 bases, with 4 bases left between them. There are 13 residues in the CDR3. The CDR3 nucleotides read TGTGCCAGCAGCCAAGAACAAACCGGGGAGCTGTTTTTT. Translation: CASSQEQTGELFF.